Listed below are T cell receptor beta chains from one sample, sequenced in a study of Ad26.COV2.S vaccination and SARS-CoV-2 variants. Here immunoSEQ multiplex PCR was the method, and the copy in TCRdb shows in-frame clones only, minus some. The data contain 250,000 or so clones, 87% of them singletons. The sample consisted of peripheral blood, taken in a trial of Ad26.COV2.S vaccine versus placebo. Receptors were obtained from a person between 18 and 65 years old who received the Ad26.COV2.S COVID-19 vaccine or a placebo. Both conserved end residues are part of each CDR3. A D gene is named only where the DNA matches it firmly. Not all rows give a size; the values are once, few, many and, for expanded clones, a class.

TRBV19,TRBD1,-,TRBJ2-5,TGTGCCAGTAGCTACCGAGACAGGGGTCGAGAGACCCAGTACTTC,CASSYRDRGRETQYF
TRBV7-2,TRBD2,-,TRBJ2-5,TGTGCCAGCAGCTCCTCCTCGACTAGCACCGAGACCCAGTACTTC,CASSSSSTSTETQYF
TRBV7-6,TRBD2,-,TRBJ2-2,TGTGCCAGCAGCTTAGCGCGGGGGGCTGGAAACGGGGAGCTGTTTTTT,CASSLARGAGNGELFF
TRBV7-7,TRBD1,-,TRBJ1-4,TGTGCTAGCAGCCAAGGACAGGGACCTAATGAAAAACTGTTTTTT,CASSQGQGPNEKLFF
TRBV4-3,-,-,TRBJ1-3,TGCGCCAGCAGCCAAGATCTGGTGGTAGAAGGGGGAAACACCATATATTTT,CASSQDLVVEGGNTIYF
TRBV5-1,TRBD1,-,TRBJ2-2,TGCGCCAGCAGCTTGGCCTCGACAGGGACATTACGGGAGCTGTTTTTT,CASSLASTGTLRELFF
TRBV19,-,-,TRBJ2-5,TGTGCCAGTAGTATAGTTACAGGAGGGGTGATGGAGACCCAGTACTTC,CASSIVTGGVMETQYF
TRBV6-1,-,few,TRBJ1-3,TGTGCCAGCAGTGGTGGACTGCCCGGGGCTGGAAACACCATATATTTT,CASSGGLPGAGNTIYF
TRBV5-1,-,-,TRBJ2-7,TGCGCCAGCAGCCTAGAAGGGGGGCAGTACTTC,CASSLEGGQYF
TRBV3-1/TRBV3-2,-,-,TRBJ2-3,TGTGCCAGCAGCCAAGACGGGGTAGCAGGCACAGATACGCAGTATTTT,CASSQDGVAGTDTQYF
TRBV18,TRBD1,few,TRBJ1-5,TGTGCCAGCTCACGGGACAGGGCAGTAGGTCAGCCCCAGCATTTT,CASSRDRAVGQPQHF
TRBV5-1,TRBD1,-,TRBJ2-5,TGCGCCAGCAGCCATGGACAGGTCCAAGAGACCCAGTACTTC,CASSHGQVQETQYF
TRBV29-1,TRBD2,-,TRBJ2-5,TGCAGCGTTGTTAGCGGGAGGGAGACCCAGTACTTC,CSVVSGRETQYF
TRBV5-4,TRBD2,once,TRBJ2-5,TGTGCCAGCAGCTCCGGGACTAGCGGGAGAGGAGAGACCCAGTACTTC,CASSSGTSGRGETQYF
TRBV19,-,-,TRBJ2-2,TGTGCCAGTAGTCCTCCCGGGGGCGCCTGGGGGGAGCTGTTTTTT,CASSPPGGAWGELFF
TRBV18,-,-,TRBJ2-1,TGTGCCAGCTCACCAGTGGCAGGGGTCAATGAGCAGTTCTTC,CASSPVAGVNEQFF
TRBV7-2,TRBD2,once,TRBJ2-3,TGTGCCAGCAGCTTCCGAGCGGGAGGCACAGATACGCAGTATTTT,CASSFRAGGTDTQYF
TRBV6-6,-,-,TRBJ1-1,TGTGCCAGCAGTCTAGCCATGAACACTGAAGCTTTCTTT,CASSLAMNTEAFF
TRBV3-1/TRBV3-2,TRBD1,-,TRBJ1-1,TGTGCCAGCAGCCCCCCCCGGCAGGGGGCTTCTGCTTTCTTT,CASSPPRQGASAFF
TRBV7-8,-,-,TRBJ1-5,TGTGCCAGCAGCTTAGGAGGGGAATATCAGCCCCAGCATTTT,CASSLGGEYQPQHF
TRBV7-6,-,-,TRBJ1-5,TGTGCCAGCAGCTTAGAGGGCAGCCCAGGCAATCAGCCCCAGCATTTT,CASSLEGSPGNQPQHF
TRBV6-2/TRBV6-3,TRBD2,-,TRBJ2-3,TGTGCCAGCAGTTACTCCACTAGCGGGAGCCTAGCGCAGTATTTT,CASSYSTSGSLAQYF